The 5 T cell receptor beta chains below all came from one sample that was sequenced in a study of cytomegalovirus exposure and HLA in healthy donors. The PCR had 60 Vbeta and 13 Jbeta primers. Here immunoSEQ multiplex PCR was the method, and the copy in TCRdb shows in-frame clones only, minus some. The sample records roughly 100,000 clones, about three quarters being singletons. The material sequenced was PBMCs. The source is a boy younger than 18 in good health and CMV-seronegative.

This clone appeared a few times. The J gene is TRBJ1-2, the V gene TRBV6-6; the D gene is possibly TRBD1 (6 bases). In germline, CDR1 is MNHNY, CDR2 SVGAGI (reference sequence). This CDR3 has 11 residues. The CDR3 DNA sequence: TGTGCACTAGGGGGAAAGGATGGCTACACCTTC. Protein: CALGGKDGYTF.

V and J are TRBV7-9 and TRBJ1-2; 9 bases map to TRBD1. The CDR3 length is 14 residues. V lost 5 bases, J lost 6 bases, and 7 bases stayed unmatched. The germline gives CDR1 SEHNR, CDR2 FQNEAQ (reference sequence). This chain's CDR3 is CASSNTGGAHGYTF. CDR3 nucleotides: TGTGCCAGCAGCAATACAGGGGGCGCCCATGGCTACACCTTC.

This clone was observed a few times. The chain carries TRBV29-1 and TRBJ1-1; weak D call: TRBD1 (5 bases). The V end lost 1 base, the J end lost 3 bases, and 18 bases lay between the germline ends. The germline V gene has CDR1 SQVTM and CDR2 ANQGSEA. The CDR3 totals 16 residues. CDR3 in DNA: TGCAGCGTTGAAGGCGTTTTGCGGGGCGCGTACACTGAAGCTTTCTTT. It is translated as CSVEGVLRGAYTEAFF.

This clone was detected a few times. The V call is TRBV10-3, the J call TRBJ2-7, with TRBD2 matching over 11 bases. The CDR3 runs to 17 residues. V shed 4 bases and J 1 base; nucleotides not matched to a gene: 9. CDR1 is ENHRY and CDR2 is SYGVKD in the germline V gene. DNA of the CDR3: TGTGCCATCAGTGCTGCCTTTAGCGGGGGGGCGTCCTACGAGCAGTACTTC. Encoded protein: CAISAAFSGGASYEQYF.

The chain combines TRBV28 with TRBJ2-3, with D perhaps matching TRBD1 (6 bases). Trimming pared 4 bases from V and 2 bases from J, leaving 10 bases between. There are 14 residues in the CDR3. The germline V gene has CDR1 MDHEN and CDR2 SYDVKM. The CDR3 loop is CASSWDTFTDTQYF. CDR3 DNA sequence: TGTGCCAGCAGTTGGGACACCTTCACAGATACGCAGTATTTT.